Listed below are T cell receptor beta chains from one sample, sequenced in a study of T cells in Graves' hyperthyroidism and ophthalmopathy. Each CDR3 protein gets one entry after TCRdb re-called the multiplex PCR reads with MiXCR. In the table there are about 460,000 distinct CDR3 sequences, 20% to 25% of which are singletons. The specimen sequenced was blood. These receptors were collected from a woman aged 70-85 years with Graves' ophthalmopathy. CDR3s include the opening cysteine and the closing phenylalanine or tryptophan. Each record gives: clone size, V gene, D gene, J gene, CDR3 protein, CDR3 DNA. A D gene is named only where the DNA matches it firmly. Only some rows state a clone size, as once, few, many or a class for expanded clones.

-	TRBV20-1	-	TRBJ1-6	CSARGRAGKVPLHF	TGCAGTGCTAGGGGTAGGGCAGGGAAGGTGCCCCTCCACTTT
many	TRBV11-2	TRBD1	TRBJ2-3	CASSKTGALSTDTQYF	TGTGCCAGCAGCAAGACAGGGGCCCTTAGCACAGATACGCAGTATTTT
many	TRBV2	-	TRBJ1-2	CASQEGVYGYTF	TGTGCCAGCCAAGAGGGGGTGTATGGCTACACCTTC
few	TRBV6-1	TRBD1	TRBJ1-3	CASRARGGTNTIYF	TGTGCCAGCAGGGCCAGGGGGGGCACAAACACCATATATTTT
few	TRBV6-2/TRBV6-3	-	TRBJ2-2	CASSPITSSTGELFF	TGTGCCAGCAGTCCTATCACTAGCAGCACCGGGGAGCTGTTTTTT
few	TRBV18	TRBD1	TRBJ2-6	CASSQTGLGANVLTF	TGTGCCAGCTCACAGACAGGGCTTGGGGCCAACGTCCTGACTTTC
once	TRBV19	-	TRBJ2-1	CASSISSNEQFF	TGTGCCAGTAGTATATCGTCGAATGAGCAGTTCTTC
-	TRBV12-3/TRBV12-4	TRBD2	TRBJ2-3	CASSRTRLAGGGDTQYF	TGTGCCAGCAGCCGCACGAGGCTAGCGGGAGGCGGAGATACGCAGTATTTT
-	TRBV20-1	TRBD2	TRBJ2-3	CSAVSGSSTDTQYF	TGCAGTGCTGTTAGCGGGAGTAGCACAGATACGCAGTATTTT
few	TRBV7-2	-	TRBJ2-2	CASTESRPGELFF	TGTGCCAGCACCGAATCCCGACCCGGGGAGCTGTTTTTT
many	TRBV24-1	-	TRBJ2-3	CATSGGVTQYF	TGTGCCACCAGTGGCGGGGTAACGCAGTATTTT
-	TRBV10-3	-	TRBJ1-6	CAISEHESPLHF	TGTGCCATCAGTGAGCATGAGTCACCCCTCCACTTT
many	TRBV20-1	-	TRBJ1-1	CSARDRGTYMNTEAFF	TGCAGTGCTAGAGACAGGGGCACTTACATGAACACTGAAGCTTTCTTT
few	TRBV19	TRBD1	TRBJ1-2	CASSLDTGTGAYGYTF	TGTGCCAGTAGTCTCGACACCGGGACAGGGGCCTATGGCTACACCTTC
few	TRBV15	TRBD1	TRBJ2-1	CATSATLGRTGGFHLGEQFF	TGTGCCACCAGCGCGACGCTAGGGAGGACAGGGGGCTTTCATTTGGGTGAGCAGTTCTTC
many	TRBV20-1	TRBD2	TRBJ2-5	CSAGSGTRQETQYF	TGCAGTGCGGGATCCGGGACTAGACAAGAGACCCAGTACTTC
few	TRBV7-2	TRBD2	TRBJ2-2	CASSAGTSGSIGYTGELFF	TGTGCCAGCAGCGCCGGGACTAGCGGGAGTATTGGTTACACCGGGGAGCTGTTTTTT
few	TRBV6-1	-	TRBJ2-3	CASSEDQGKTDTQYF	TGTGCCAGCAGTGAAGACCAGGGAAAGACAGATACGCAGTATTTT
-	TRBV19	TRBD2	TRBJ2-7	CASRQGGSPYEQYF	TGTGCCAGTAGGCAGGGCGGGAGTCCTTACGAGCAGTACTTC
-	TRBV28	-	TRBJ1-3	CASSERIGSGNTIYF	TGTGCCAGCAGTGAAAGAATTGGCTCTGGAAACACCATATATTTT
-	TRBV25-1	-	TRBJ2-7	CASSDTGSGEQYF	TGTGCCAGCAGTGATACAGGGTCGGGCGAGCAGTACTTC